This TCR beta chain came from a study of blood T cell repertoires in COVID-19. The CDR3 sequence is 15 residues long. Data came from immunoSEQ multiplex PCR; TCRdb stores just in-frame clones and leaves some out. The table has about 140,000 clones, 76% seen once. The receptor comes from a woman older than 75 with active or convalescent COVID-19. The chain is built from TRBV21-1 and TRBJ2-5; TRBD1, the table's D call, lacks a check against the DNA. TRBV21-1 represents a pseudogene. The sequencing input was peripheral blood. CDR3 sequence (DNA): TGTGCCAGCAGCAAAGTGGACAAGGTGCTAGAGACCCAGTACTTC. The encoded protein is CASSKVDKVLETQYF.